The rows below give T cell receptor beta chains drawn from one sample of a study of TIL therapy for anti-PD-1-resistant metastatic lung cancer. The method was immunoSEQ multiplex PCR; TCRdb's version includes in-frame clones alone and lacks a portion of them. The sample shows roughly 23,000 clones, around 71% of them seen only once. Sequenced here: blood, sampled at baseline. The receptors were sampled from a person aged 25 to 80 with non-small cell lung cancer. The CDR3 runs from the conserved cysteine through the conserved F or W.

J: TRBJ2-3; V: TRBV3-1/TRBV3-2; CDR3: CASSQGGALGNTQYF
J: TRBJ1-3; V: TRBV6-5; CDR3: CASSIKQVSGNTIYF
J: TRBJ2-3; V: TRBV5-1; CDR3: CASSPGLAVTDTQYF
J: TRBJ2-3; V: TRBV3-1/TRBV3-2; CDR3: CASGGGGLTSGYTDTQYF
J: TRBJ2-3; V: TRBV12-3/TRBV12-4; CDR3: CASRRADTQYF
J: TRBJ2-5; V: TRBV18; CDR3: CASSPIDSLQETQYF
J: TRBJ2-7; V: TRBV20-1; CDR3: CSATRLVEQYF
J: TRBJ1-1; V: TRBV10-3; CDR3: CAISVSRGGANTEAFF
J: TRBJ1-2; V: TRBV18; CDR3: CASSPWRAYGYTF
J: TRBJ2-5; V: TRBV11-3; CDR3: CASSLGLAGGRLNQETQYF
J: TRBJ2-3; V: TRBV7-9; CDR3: CASSSYGESTDTQYF
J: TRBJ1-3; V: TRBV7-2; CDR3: CASSEHGISGNTIYF
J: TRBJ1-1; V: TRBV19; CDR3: CASSREAYNTEAFF
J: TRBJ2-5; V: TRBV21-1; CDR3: CASSATGTGEEKTQYF
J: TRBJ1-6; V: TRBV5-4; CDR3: CASRSGQGNSYNSPLHF
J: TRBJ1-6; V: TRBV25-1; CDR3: CASSAGTILSSPLHF
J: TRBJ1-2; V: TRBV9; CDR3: CASSTTTLAGEGNYGYTF
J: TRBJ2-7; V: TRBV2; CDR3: CASLGPDGVFYEQYF
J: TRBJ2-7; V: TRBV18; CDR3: CASSQGQGKVSYEQYF
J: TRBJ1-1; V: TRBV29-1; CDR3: CSVERGGGTEAFF
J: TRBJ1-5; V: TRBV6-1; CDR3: CASSNQGNQPQHF
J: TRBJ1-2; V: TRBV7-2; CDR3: CASSPGLANYGYTF
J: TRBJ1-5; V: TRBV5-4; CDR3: CASSLGGQGKPQHF
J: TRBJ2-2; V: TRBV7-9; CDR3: CASSYTGLAGSNTGELFF
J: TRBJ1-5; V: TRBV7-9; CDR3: CASSLFGNQPQHF
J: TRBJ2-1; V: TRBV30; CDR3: CAWSVRLGNEQFF
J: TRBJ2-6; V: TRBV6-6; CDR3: CASSPRRGGTTGSGANVLTF
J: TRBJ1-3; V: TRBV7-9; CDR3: CASSLSENTIYF
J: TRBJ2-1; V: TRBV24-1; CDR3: CATSDLQYNEQFF
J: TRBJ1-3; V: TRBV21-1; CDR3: CASSKTGAGNTIYF
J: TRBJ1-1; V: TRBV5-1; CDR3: CASSLYSNTEAFF
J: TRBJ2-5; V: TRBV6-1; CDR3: CASSRTSGMSETQYF
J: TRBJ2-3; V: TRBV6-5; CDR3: CASSYSAGAPDTQYF
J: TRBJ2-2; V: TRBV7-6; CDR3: CASSVSSGSFRGPGELFF
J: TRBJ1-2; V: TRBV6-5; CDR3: CASSPSDRANGYTF
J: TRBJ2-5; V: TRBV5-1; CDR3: CASSLERTPGRETQYF
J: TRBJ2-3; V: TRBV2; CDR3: CASSEQGGADTQYF
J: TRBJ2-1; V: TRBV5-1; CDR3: CASSPLAELYNEQFF
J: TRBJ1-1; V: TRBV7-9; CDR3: CASSLLGQGTEAFF
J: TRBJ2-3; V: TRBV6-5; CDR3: CASSRQGFTDTQYF
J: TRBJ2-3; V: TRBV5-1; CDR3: CASSLGAGGTDTQYF
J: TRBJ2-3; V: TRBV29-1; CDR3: CSVERGVGDTQYF
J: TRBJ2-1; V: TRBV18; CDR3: CASSPPNRDEQFF
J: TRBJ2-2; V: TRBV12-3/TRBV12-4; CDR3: CASKPGSGELFF
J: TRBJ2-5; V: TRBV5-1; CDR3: CASSPTTGRETQYF
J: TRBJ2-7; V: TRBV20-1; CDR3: CSASIISGLAGTEQYF
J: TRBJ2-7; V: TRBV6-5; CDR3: CASRPTQGVNEQYF
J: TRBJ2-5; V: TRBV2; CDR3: CASSVGTGQQETQYF
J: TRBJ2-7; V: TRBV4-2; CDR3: CASSPGDVGSYEQYF
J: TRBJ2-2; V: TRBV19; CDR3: CASSIEGARTGELFF
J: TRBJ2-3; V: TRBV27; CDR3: CASSIPRGAGVPDTQYF
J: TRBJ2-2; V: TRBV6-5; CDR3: CASSRQGVVTGELFF
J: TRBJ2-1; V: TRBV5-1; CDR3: CASSFGPSRGNEQFF
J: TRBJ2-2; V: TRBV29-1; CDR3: CSVDFNTGELFF
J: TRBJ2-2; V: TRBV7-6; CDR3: CASSRPRQGKDTGELFF
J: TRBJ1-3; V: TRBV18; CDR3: CASSPLGQRRGNTIYF
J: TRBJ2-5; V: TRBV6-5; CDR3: CASSRQGALETQYF
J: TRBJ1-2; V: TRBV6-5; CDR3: CASTVPEGGYTF
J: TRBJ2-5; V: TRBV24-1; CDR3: CATSGSLGETQYF
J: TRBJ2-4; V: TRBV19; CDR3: CASSILSSGRDLNIQYF